The T cell receptor (beta chain) described here comes from a study of human T cells and chemical hapten exposure. Points from the study as a whole: While controls formed fewer of them, expanded TCRs formed significantly more large CDR3 similarity clusters.

Germline V gene sequence: CDR1 SQVTM, CDR2 ANQGSEA. The CDR3 consists of 11 residues. V shed 7 bases and J shed 14 bases, with 18 bases lying between them. TCRdb analysed the RACE reads with MiXCR anew, one entry per CDR3 protein. The sample gives fewer than 300,000 distinct CDR3 sequences, about 9.4% of which show up once; 2.3% is in the top ten. Regarding time point: pre-sensitization, week 0. The treatment here: therapeutic diphenylcyclopropenone sensitization with weekly scalp DPC. This clonotype was seen ten or more times. The target antigen is unknown. The gene calls are TRBV29-1 and TRBJ2-1; D tentatively reads TRBD1 or TRBD2 (5 bases each). This TCR was sampled from a woman in her thirties or forties with alopecia areata. Some clones in this sample may be carry-over from other donors' samples. The sequencing here drew on whole blood, taken in connection with sensitization to the hapten diphenylcyclopropenone (DPC). This CDR3 is CSANPGRWEFF. The CDR3 DNA reads as TGCAGCGCAAACCCGGGACGGTGGGAGTTCTTC.